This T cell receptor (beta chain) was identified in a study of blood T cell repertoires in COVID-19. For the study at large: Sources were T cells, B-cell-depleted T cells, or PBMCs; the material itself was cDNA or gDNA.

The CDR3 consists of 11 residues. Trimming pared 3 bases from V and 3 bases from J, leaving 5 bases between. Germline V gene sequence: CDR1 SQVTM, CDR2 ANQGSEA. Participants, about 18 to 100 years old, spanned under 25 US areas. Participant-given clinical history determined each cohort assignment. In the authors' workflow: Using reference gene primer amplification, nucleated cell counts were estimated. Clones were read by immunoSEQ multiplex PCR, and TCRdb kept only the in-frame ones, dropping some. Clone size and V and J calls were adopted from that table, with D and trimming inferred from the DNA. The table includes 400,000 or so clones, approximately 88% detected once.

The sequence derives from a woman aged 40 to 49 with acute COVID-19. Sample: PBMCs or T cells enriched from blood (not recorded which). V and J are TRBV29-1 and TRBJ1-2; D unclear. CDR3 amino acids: CSVDTDYGYTF. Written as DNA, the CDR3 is TGCAGCGTTGATACTGACTATGGCTACACCTTC.